This T cell receptor beta chain was profiled in a study of shared clonotypes between healthy human individuals. Study-wide findings and caveats: Sharing of clonotypes among donors was expected to vary with sequencing depth. Sampling covered nothing but blood. Tissue TCR repertoires likely differ from those found in blood.

The method was immunoSEQ multiplex PCR; TCRdb's version includes in-frame clones alone and lacks a portion of them. The table has about 2,500,000 clones, around 94% seen once. Concerning this clone itself: The antigen is undetermined.

With 0 bases removed from V and 4 bases from J, the gap between germline ends came to 12 bases. CDR1 is MNHEY, CDR2 SVGAGI, per germline. This CDR3 spans 15 amino acids. The gene calls are TRBV6-5 and TRBJ1-2; tentative D call: TRBD1 (5 bases). Sequencing used naive CD4+ T cells sorted from blood. Specified subset: CD45RA+ positively selected. The source is a man between 18 and 29 years old in good health. The CDR3 DNA is TGTGCCAGCAGTTACTCCGGGGGGACTACCTATGGCTACACCTTC. Its translation is CASSYSGGTTYGYTF.